One sample yielded the 20 T cell receptor beta chains listed below, sequenced in a study of identical twins. TCRdb re-derived calls from the 5' RACE reads in MiXCR, one entry per CDR3 protein. The sample has about 700,000 distinct CDR3 sequences; less than 10% are singletons. This sample was shared with a second study, whose subject was yellow fever vaccine responses in identical twins.

What was sequenced was PBMCs. All receptors derive from a woman aged 18-29 years in good health.

The sample holds many counts of this clonotype. The chain is built from TRBV3-1 and TRBJ2-2; 7 nucleotides agree with TRBD1. Germline trimming cut 6 bases from V and 7 bases from J; bases unmatched to any gene: 8. Germline V gene lookup returns CDR1 LGHDT and CDR2 YNNKEL (reference sequence). The CDR3 sequence is 14 residues long. CDR3 region: CASRKGAASGELFF. In nucleotides, the CDR3 is TGTGCCAGCAGGAAGGGGGCCGCCAGCGGGGAGCTGTTTTTT.

This clonotype was seen a few times. This CDR3 is CSARDRLAGAYEQYF. CDR3 sequence (DNA): TGCAGTGCTAGAGATCGACTAGCGGGGGCCTACGAGCAGTACTTC. This chain uses TRBV20-1 with TRBJ2-7; 12 nucleotides agree with TRBD2. Germline CDR1 and CDR2: DFQATT and SNEGSKA (reference sequence). The CDR3 consists of 15 residues. The V gene end was trimmed by 0 bases and the J gene end by 2 bases; junction bases not matched to a gene: 2.

This clonotype turned up a few times. The J gene is TRBJ2-7, the V gene TRBV27; D possibly corresponds to TRBD2 (6 bases). V was pared by 2 bases and J by 5 bases, with 13 bases between. Germline lookup yields CDR1 MNHEY and CDR2 SMNVEV (reference sequence). The CDR3 totals 14 residues. This chain's CDR3 is CASSLGGRANEQYF. DNA of the CDR3: TGTGCCAGCAGTTTAGGAGGGCGCGCCAACGAGCAGTACTTC.

There are a few counts of this clonotype. The CDR3 loop reads CASSSILTEAFF. The CDR3 coding sequence is TGTGCCAGCAGCTCAATACTGACTGAAGCTTTCTTT. The chain is built from TRBV7-9 and TRBJ1-1; D not resolved. V was cut by 4 bases and J by 5 bases, with 8 bases left in between. The germline V gene has CDR1 SEHNR and CDR2 FQNEAQ (reference sequence). The CDR3 is 12 residues long.

Only a few counts were recorded for this clonotype. This chain links TRBV9 with TRBJ1-1; no firm D call. The CDR3 contains 13 residues. Germline V gene data show CDR1 as SGDLS and CDR2 as YYNGEE. Trimming left V 5 bases short and J 7 bases short, with 15 bases between. The CDR3 DNA reads TGTGCCAGCAGAAAGACGGACTTAGGTGAAGCTTTCTTT. Its protein is CASRKTDLGEAFF.

In this sample, this clonotype turned up many times. This sequence joins TRBV29-1 and TRBJ2-7, with 7 bases lining up with TRBD1. V lost 8 bases to trimming and J lost 2 bases; unmatched junction nucleotides: 6. This CDR3 has 12 residues. Germline V gene lookup returns CDR1 SQVTM and CDR2 ANQGSEA. This chain's CDR3 is CSIRQGPYEQYF. CDR3 DNA: TGCAGCATAAGACAGGGACCCTACGAGCAGTACTTC.

This clonotype has a handful of counts. The rearrangement links TRBV10-2 to TRBJ2-3; D gene uncertain. This CDR3 has 12 residues. V was pared by 2 bases and J by 6 bases, with 6 bases between. CDR1 and CDR2 (germline): WSHSY, SAAADI. CDR3 coding DNA: TGCGCCAGCAGTGAGACGCGCGATACGCAGTATTTT. This encodes CASSETRDTQYF.

This chain uses TRBV20-1 with TRBJ2-1, with D possibly matching TRBD1 (6 bases). Between the trimmed V and J ends, which lost 5 bases and 2 bases, there was a span of 13 bases. CDR1 and CDR2 (germline): DFQATT, SNEGSKA (reference sequence). CDR3 length: 14 residues. The CDR3 DNA sequence: TGCAGTGCTTACAGGGATGACGCCTACAATGAGCAGTTCTTC. Amino acids: CSAYRDDAYNEQFF.

At least ten counts were recorded for this clonotype. The V gene is TRBV12-3 or TRBV12-4, the J gene TRBJ2-2; 10 nucleotides match TRBD2. The CDR3 is made up of 16 amino acids. V shed 3 bases and J 3 bases; nucleotides not matched to a gene: 4. This CDR3 is CASSFSSGSYTGELFF. Here the CDR3 DNA reads TGTGCCAGCAGTTTCTCTAGCGGGAGTTACACCGGGGAGCTGTTTTTT.

The chain carries TRBV29-1 and TRBJ2-7, with 9 positions matching TRBD2. Trimming took 4 bases from V and 3 from J; bases not matched to a gene: 16. The CDR3 spans 17 residues. Germline CDR1 and CDR2: SQVTM and ANQGSEA. The CDR3 spells CSVVGGGASGKYYEQYF. The CDR3 DNA is TGCAGCGTTGTTGGGGGGGGAGCTAGCGGGAAATACTACGAGCAGTACTTC.

The V call is TRBV3-1, the J call TRBJ2-5; 7 bases agree with TRBD2. Trimming cost V 1 base and J 2 bases; bases outside gene matches: 4. There are 15 residues in the CDR3. Germline assignment: CDR1 LGHDT and CDR2 YNNKEL (reference sequence). CDR3 nucleotide sequence: TGTGCCAGCAGCCAAGGGACTAGAGGACAAGAGACCCAGTACTTC. It translates to CASSQGTRGQETQYF.

This clonotype has at least ten counts. This rearrangement joins TRBV12-3 or TRBV12-4 to TRBJ2-7, with TRBD2 as a possible D gene (5 bases). V was cut by 6 bases and J by 7 bases, with 19 bases left in between. The CDR3 contains 14 residues. CDR3 bases: TGTGCCAGCAGATTCCGCAGTGCGGCGGGTGAGCAGTACTTC. Protein sequence: CASRFRSAAGEQYF.

This chain connects TRBV7-3 to TRBJ2-7, with 8 bases matching TRBD2. The length of the CDR3 is 15 residues. From germline, CDR1 is SGHTA and CDR2 FQGTGA. V lost 6 bases, J lost 5 bases, and 12 bases stayed unmatched. CDR3 amino acids: CASRSEAGAVHEQYF. The CDR3 region has the DNA TGTGCCAGCAGATCTGAAGCGGGGGCGGTCCACGAGCAGTACTTC.

The J gene is TRBJ1-1, the V gene TRBV25-1, with D possibly matching TRBD1 (5 bases). V dropped 8 bases and J dropped 4 bases, with 17 bases sitting between them. Germline V gene sequence: CDR1 MGHDK, CDR2 SYGVNS. The CDR3 is made up of 14 amino acids. In DNA, the CDR3 is TGTGCCAGCTCGACGCAGGGAAGGGGCACTGAAGCTTTCTTT. Translating it yields CASSTQGRGTEAFF.

This rearrangement joins TRBV9 to TRBJ2-1, with D perhaps assigned TRBD1 or TRBD2 (5 bases each). The CDR3 is made up of 15 amino acids. From germline, CDR1 is SGDLS and CDR2 YYNGEE. The V and J ends lost 0 bases and 4 bases respectively, with 11 bases between them. In DNA, the CDR3 is TGTGCCAGCAGCGTAGTGGGGGAGAAGTACAATGAGCAGTTCTTC. As protein: CASSVVGEKYNEQFF. Full variable domain (outside the CDR3, taken from reference TRBV9 and TRBJ2-1): DSGVTQTPKHLITATGQRVTLRCSPRSGDLSVYWYQQSLDQGLQFLIQYYNGEERAKGNILERFSAQQFPDLHSELNLSSLELGDSALYFCASSVVGEKYNEQFFGPGTRLTVL.

In its sample, this clonotype was seen a few times. The rearrangement links TRBV28 to TRBJ2-3; D unclear. In germline, CDR1 is MDHEN, CDR2 SYDVKM. The V end was cut by 3 bases, the J end by 1 base, with 11 bases between. CDR3 size: 15 residues. DNA for the CDR3: TGTGCCAGCAGTTTTTACTCATTGGGCACAGATACGCAGTATTTT. Protein product: CASSFYSLGTDTQYF.

This sequence joins TRBV7-2 and TRBJ2-7; D might be TRBD1 or TRBD2, each matching 5 bases. V was shortened by 1 base and J by 3 bases, with 10 bases between the two germline ends. This CDR3 region has 14 residues. In germline, CDR1 is SGHTA, CDR2 FQGNSA. CDR3 DNA: TGTGCCAGCAGCTTAGGGGACGGCCACTACGAGCAGTACTTC. As protein: CASSLGDGHYEQYF.

The chain joins TRBV6-5 to TRBJ2-1; tentative D call: TRBD2 (5 bases). Germline V gene data show CDR1 as MNHEY and CDR2 as SVGAGI. Trimming pared 2 bases from V and 4 bases from J, leaving 15 bases between. The CDR3 spans 16 residues. The CDR3 region has the DNA TGTGCCAGCAGTTACATCAGTGGGAGCCTTTACAATGAGCAGTTCTTC. It yields the protein CASSYISGSLYNEQFF.

V is TRBV7-9 and J is TRBJ2-1; 11 positions match TRBD1. The CDR3 has 14 amino acids. V gave up 5 bases and J gave up 8 bases; unmatched junction bases: 5. In germline, CDR1 is SEHNR, CDR2 FQNEAQ (reference sequence). CDR3 loop: CASSPRDRGDEQFF. DNA of the CDR3: TGTGCCAGCAGCCCCCGGGACAGGGGGGATGAGCAGTTCTTC.

This sequence joins TRBV6-1 and TRBJ2-5; 7 bases agree with TRBD2. V shed 6 bases, J shed 9 bases, and the junction held 13 bases outside the gene matches. Per the germline V gene, CDR1 is MNHNS and CDR2 is SASEGT. This CDR3 spans 14 amino acids. The CDR3 sequence: CASRQRDGPEAQYF. CDR3 sequence (DNA): TGTGCCAGCAGGCAGCGGGACGGCCCTGAGGCCCAGTACTTC.